The 5 T cell receptor beta chains reported below all come from one sample, sequenced in a study of T cell repertoires in aging, cancer and after chemotherapy. TRB rearrangements spanning V, D and J were amplified using mixed TRB-A/B primers. TCRdb analysed the multiplex PCR reads with MiXCR anew, one entry per CDR3 protein. The sample shows about 500 distinct CDR3 sequences, roughly a sixth of them seen only once. Peripheral blood genomic DNA, not sorted cells or RNA, was the template. The sequenced sample was blood. The receptors derive from a human donor with a solid tumor.

This clonotype is labeled as large. This chain connects TRBV5-1 to TRBJ1-6; D remains unclear. The CDR3 spans 15 residues. The V end lost 4 bases, the J end lost 9 bases, and 17 bases lay between the germline ends. The V gene's germline CDR1 is SGHRS and CDR2 YFSETQ. This CDR3 reads CASSLQSGDASPLHF. The CDR3 region has the DNA TGCGCCAGCAGCCTCCAATCCGGTGACGCTTCACCCCTCCACTTT.

As to this clonotype: A much larger clone is a single base away; this may be a read error. The rearrangement links TRBV6-2 or TRBV6-3 to TRBJ2-1; 13 bases agree with TRBD2. This CDR3 is 15 amino acids long. V lost 6 bases, J lost 7 bases, and 6 bases stayed unmatched. Germline V gene lookup returns CDR1 MNHEY and CDR2 SVGEGT. CDR3: CASSGTSGIANEQFF. Written as DNA, the CDR3 is TGTGCCAGCAGCGGGACTAGCGGGATCGCGAATGAGCAGTTCTTC.

By share of the sample, this clonotype is large. V is TRBV20-1 and J is TRBJ2-7; the D gene could be TRBD1 or TRBD2 (7 bases each). This CDR3 comprises 15 residues. The germline CDR1 and CDR2 sequences are DFQATT and SNEGSKA (reference sequence). V lost 6 bases and J lost 2, with 20 bases in between. DNA of the CDR3: TGCAGTGCGAAGAACAGGGGAGGGAGGGCCTACGAGCAGTACTTC. Amino acids: CSAKNRGGRAYEQYF.

The chain uses TRBV20-1 and TRBJ2-1; tentatively, D is TRBD2 (5 bases). The germline gives CDR1 DFQATT, CDR2 SNEGSKA (reference sequence). The CDR3 has 15 residues. Trimming stripped 3 bases from V and 1 base from J, with 13 bases between. Here the CDR3 reads CSASRETPSYNEQFF. The DNA for the CDR3 is TGCAGTGCTAGTAGGGAGACGCCATCCTACAATGAGCAGTTCTTC.

The J gene is TRBJ2-7, the V gene TRBV19; TRBD1 aligns across 8 bases. Germline CDR1 and CDR2: LNHDA and SQIVND (reference sequence). V lost 9 bases and J lost 4; bases outside the gene matches: 11. The CDR3 is 14 residues long. As DNA, the CDR3 is TGTGCCAGCAGCTTCGGGACAGGAGTTTACGAGCAGTACTTC. Protein: CASSFGTGVYEQYF.